This entry describes one T cell receptor (beta chain). CDR1 MNHEY and CDR2 SVGAGI come from the germline V gene. V was clipped by 10 bases and J by 4 bases, with 22 bases between them. This CDR3 is 15 amino acids long. This sample was included in a study of blood T cell repertoires in COVID-19. Study-wide background: Collection of acute and convalescent COVID-19 samples took place in the United States, Italy and Spain.

Authors' processing steps: Reference gene primer amplification yielded estimated nucleated cell counts. Assay used: immunoSEQ multiplex PCR; TCRdb lists only in-frame clones, some missing. V and J calls and clone size are given by that table; D and trimming were obtained from the DNA. Altogether around 250,000 clones are present, roughly nine tenths being singletons, with the ten largest covering 0.9% to 1%. The rearrangement joins TRBV6-5 to TRBJ2-5; TRBD1 is a possible D gene (5 bases). The material sequenced was peripheral blood. This TCR derives from a woman aged 40 to 50 who had recovered from COVID-19. CDR3 bases: TGTGCCACTGGTTTAGGATCGACAGAAATAGAGACCCAGTACTTC. Protein product: CATGLGSTEIETQYF.